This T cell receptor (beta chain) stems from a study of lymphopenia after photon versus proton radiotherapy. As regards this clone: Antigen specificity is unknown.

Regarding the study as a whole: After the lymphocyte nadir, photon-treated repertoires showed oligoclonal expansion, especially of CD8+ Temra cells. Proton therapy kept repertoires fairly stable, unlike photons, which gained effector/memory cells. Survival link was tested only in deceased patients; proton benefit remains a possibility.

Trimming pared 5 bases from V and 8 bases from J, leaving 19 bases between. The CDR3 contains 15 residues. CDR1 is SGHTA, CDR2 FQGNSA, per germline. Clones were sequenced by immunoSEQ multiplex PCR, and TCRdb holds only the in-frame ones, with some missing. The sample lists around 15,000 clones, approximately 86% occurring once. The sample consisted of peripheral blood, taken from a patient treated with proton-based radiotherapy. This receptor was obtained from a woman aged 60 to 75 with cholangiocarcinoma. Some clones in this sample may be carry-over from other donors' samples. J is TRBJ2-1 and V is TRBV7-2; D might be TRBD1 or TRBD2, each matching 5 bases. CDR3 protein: CASSTGAQRSYEQFF. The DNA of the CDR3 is TGTGCCAGCAGCACCGGGGCCCAGAGGTCCTATGAGCAGTTCTTC.